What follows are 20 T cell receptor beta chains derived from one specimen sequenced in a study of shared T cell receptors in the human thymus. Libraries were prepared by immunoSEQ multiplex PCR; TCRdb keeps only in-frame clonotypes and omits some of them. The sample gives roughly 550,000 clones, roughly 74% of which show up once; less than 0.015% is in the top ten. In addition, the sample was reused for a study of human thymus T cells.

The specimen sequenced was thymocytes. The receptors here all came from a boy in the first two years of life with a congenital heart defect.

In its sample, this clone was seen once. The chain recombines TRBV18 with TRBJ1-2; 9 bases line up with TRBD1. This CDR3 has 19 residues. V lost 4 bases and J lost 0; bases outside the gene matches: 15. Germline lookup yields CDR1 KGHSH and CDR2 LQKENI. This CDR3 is CASSHPRRRRQGANYGYTF. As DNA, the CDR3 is TGTGCCAGCTCACACCCTCGGCGGAGAAGACAGGGGGCTAACTATGGCTACACCTTC.

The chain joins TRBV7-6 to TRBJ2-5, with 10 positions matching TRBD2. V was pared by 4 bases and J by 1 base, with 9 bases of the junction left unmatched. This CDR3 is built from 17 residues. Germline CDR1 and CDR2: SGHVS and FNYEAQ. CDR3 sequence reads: CASSSGARLAGQETQYF. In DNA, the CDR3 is TGTGCCAGCAGCTCTGGAGCCCGACTAGCGGGCCAAGAGACCCAGTACTTC.

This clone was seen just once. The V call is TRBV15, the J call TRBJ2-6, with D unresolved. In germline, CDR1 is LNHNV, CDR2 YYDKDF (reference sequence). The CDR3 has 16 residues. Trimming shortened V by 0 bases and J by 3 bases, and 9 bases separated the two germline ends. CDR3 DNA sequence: TGTGCCACCAGCAGAGATCTCCCCCTTGGGGCCAACGTCCTGACTTTC. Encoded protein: CATSRDLPLGANVLTF. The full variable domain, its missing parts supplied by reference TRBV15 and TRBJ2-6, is DAMVIQNPRYQVTQFGKPVTLSCSQTLNHNVMYWYQQKSSQAPKLLFHYYDKDFNNEADTPDNFQSRRPNTSFCFLDIRSPGLGDTAMYLCATSRDLPLGANVLTFGAGSRLTVL.

In nucleotides, the CDR3 is TGTGCCAGCAGTGAATTTGGCGCGGACCAAGAGACCCAGTACTTC. It encodes CASSEFGADQETQYF. The gene calls are TRBV6-1 and TRBJ2-5; no firm D call. Germline V gives CDR1 MNHNS, CDR2 SASEGT. The CDR3 sequence is 15 residues long. V lost 2 bases to trimming and J lost 0 bases, with 10 bases between them.

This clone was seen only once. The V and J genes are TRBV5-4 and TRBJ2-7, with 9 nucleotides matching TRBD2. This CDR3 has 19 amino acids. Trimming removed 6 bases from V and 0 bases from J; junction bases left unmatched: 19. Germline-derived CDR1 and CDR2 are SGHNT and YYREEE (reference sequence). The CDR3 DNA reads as TGTGCCAGCACCACAGAGACCGATGGACTAGCGCCTTACTCCTACGAGCAGTACTTC. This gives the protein CASTTETDGLAPYSYEQYF.

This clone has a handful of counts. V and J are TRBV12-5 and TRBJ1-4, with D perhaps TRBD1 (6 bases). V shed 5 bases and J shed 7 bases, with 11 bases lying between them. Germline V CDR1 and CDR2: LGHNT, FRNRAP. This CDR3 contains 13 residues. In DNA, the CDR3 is TGTGCTAGTGGTGCGAGGACAGCTGAAAAACTGTTTTTT. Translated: CASGARTAEKLFF.

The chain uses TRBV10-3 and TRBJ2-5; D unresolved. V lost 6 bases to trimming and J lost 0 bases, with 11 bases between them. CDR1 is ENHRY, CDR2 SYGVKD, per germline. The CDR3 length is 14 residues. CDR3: CAISARAHQETQYF. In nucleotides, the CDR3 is TGTGCCATCAGCGCACGAGCTCACCAAGAGACCCAGTACTTC.

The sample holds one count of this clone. CDR3 residues: CASSLGHTRETQYF. Written as DNA, the CDR3 is TGTGCCAGCAGCTTAGGTCATACCCGGGAGACCCAGTACTTC. V usage is TRBV7-9 and J usage is TRBJ2-5; D is uncertain. In germline, CDR1 is SEHNR, CDR2 FQNEAQ (reference sequence). Trimming stripped 1 base from V and 5 bases from J, with 11 bases between. CDR3 length: 14 amino acids.

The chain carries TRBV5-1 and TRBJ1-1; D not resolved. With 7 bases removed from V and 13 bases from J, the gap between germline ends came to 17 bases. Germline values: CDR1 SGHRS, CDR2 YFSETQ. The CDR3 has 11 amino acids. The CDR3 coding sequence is TGCGCCAGCCAAGTCCCTCCCGGCGGTTTCTTT. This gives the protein CASQVPPGGFF. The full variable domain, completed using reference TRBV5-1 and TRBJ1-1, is KAGVTQTPRYLIKTRGQQVTLSCSPISGHRSVSWYQQTPGQGLQFLFEYFSETQRNKGNFPGRFSGRQFSNSRSEMNVSTLELGDSALYLCASQVPPGGFFGQGTRLTVV.

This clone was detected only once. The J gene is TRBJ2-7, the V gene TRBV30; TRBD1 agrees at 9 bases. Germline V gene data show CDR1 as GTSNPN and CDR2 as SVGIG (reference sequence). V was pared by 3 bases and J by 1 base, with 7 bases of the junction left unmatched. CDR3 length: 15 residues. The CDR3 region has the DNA TGTGCCTGGAGACCGGACAGGGGAAAATCCTACGAGCAGTACTTC. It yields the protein CAWRPDRGKSYEQYF. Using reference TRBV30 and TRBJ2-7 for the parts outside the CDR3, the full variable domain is SQTIHQWPATLVQPVGSPLSLECTVEGTSNPNLYWYRQAAGRGLQLLFYSVGIGQISSEVPQNLSASRPQDRQFILSSKKLLLSDSGFYLCAWRPDRGKSYEQYFGPGTRLTVT.

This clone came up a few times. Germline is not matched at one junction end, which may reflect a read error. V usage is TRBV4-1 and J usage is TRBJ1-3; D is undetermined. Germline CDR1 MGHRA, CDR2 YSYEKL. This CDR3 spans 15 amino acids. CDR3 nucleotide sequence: TGCGCCAGCAGTCAAGAGATCGGGAGAGGAAACACCATATATTTT. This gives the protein CASSQEIGRGNTIYF.

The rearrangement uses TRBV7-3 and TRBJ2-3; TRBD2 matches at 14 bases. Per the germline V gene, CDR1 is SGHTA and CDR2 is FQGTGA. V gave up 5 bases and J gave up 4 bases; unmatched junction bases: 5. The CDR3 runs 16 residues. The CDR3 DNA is TGTGCCAGCAGCCCCCGACTAGCGGGAGGGCCAGATACGCAGTATTTT. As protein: CASSPRLAGGPDTQYF.

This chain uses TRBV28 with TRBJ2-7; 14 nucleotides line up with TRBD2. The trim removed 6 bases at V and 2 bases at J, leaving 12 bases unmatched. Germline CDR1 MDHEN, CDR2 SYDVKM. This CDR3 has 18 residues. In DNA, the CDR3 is TGTGCCAGCAGGCCCCTGGGACTAGCGGGAGATGGGGCCTACGAGCAGTACTTC. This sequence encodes CASRPLGLAGDGAYEQYF.

The CDR3 region is CASSLGGGRGPYNEQFF. The CDR3, as DNA: TGTGCCAGCAGCTTGGGGGGAGGTCGCGGACCCTACAATGAGCAGTTCTTC. The chain recombines TRBV5-6 with TRBJ2-1, with D possibly being TRBD2 (6 bases). Germline CDR1 is SGHDT and CDR2 is YYEEEE. Trimming removed 0 bases at V and 2 bases at J, with 15 bases between. The length of the CDR3 is 17 residues. The full variable domain, rest sourced from reference TRBV5-6 and TRBJ2-1, is DAGVTQSPTHLIKTRGQQVTLRCSPKSGHDTVSWYQQALGQGPQFIFQYYEEEERQRGNFPDRFSGHQFPNYSSELNVNALLLGDSALYLCASSLGGGRGPYNEQFFGPGTRLTVL.

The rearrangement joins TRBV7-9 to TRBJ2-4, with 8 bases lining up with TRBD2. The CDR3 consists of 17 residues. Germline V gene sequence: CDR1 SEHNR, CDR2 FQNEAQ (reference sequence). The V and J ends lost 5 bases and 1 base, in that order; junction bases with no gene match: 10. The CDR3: CASSPRLSGSAKNIQYF. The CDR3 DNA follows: TGTGCCAGCAGCCCAAGACTAAGCGGGAGTGCCAAAAACATTCAGTACTTC.

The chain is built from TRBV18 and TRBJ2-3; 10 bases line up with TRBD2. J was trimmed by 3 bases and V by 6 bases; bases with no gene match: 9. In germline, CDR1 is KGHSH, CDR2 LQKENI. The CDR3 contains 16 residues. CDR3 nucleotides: TGTGCCAGCTCTCCGACTAGCGGGCAGAAGACAGATACGCAGTATTTT. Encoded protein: CASSPTSGQKTDTQYF.

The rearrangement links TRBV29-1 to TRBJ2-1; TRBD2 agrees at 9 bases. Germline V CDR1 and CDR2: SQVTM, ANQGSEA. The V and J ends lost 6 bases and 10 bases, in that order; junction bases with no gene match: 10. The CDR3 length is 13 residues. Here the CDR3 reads CSVFTSLAGEQFF. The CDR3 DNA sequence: TGCAGCGTATTTACGTCGCTAGCGGGGGAGCAGTTCTTC.

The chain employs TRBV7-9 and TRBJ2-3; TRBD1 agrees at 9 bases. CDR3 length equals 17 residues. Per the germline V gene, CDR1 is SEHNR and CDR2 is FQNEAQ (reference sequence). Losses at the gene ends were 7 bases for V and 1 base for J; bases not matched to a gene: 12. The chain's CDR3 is CASTSLEQGAGTDTQYF. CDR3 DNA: TGTGCCAGCACCTCCCTCGAACAGGGGGCAGGCACAGATACGCAGTATTTT.

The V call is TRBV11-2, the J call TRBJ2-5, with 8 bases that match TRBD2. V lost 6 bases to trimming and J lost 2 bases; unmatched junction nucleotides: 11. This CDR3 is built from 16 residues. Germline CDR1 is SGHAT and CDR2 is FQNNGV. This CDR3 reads CASRLTSVAPQETQYF. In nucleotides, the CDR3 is TGTGCCAGCAGGTTGACTAGCGTAGCTCCTCAAGAGACCCAGTACTTC.

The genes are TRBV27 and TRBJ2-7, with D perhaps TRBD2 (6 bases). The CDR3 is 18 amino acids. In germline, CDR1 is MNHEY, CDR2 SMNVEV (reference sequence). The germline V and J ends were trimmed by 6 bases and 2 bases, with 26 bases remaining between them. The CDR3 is CASRPSFYRDWRTYEQYF. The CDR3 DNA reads TGTGCCAGCAGGCCGTCCTTTTACCGGGACTGGAGGACCTACGAGCAGTACTTC.